The 30 T cell receptor beta chains given below trace back to one sample, sequenced in a study of lymphopenia after photon versus proton radiotherapy. Profiled with immunoSEQ multiplex PCR; TCRdb holds only in-frame clones, not every one. The table has approximately 150,000 clones, 75% to 90% seen once. Sequencing was performed on peripheral blood, taken from a patient treated with photon-based radiotherapy. The receptors were sampled from a man aged 45-65 years with gastric cancer.

This chain connects TRBV29-1 to TRBJ1-1; perhaps TRBD1 as D (5 bases). Germline V gene sequence: CDR1 SQVTM, CDR2 ANQGSEA. This CDR3 is 14 amino acids long. The V end was cut by 6 bases, the J end by 0 bases, with 14 bases between. CDR3 nucleotides: TGCAGCGTCGTCGGGGGGAGGATGAACACTGAAGCTTTCTTT. Protein: CSVVGGRMNTEAFF.

The V and J genes are TRBV29-1 and TRBJ2-5; no firm D call. Trimming pared 1 base from V and 5 bases from J, leaving 8 bases between. CDR1 and CDR2 from the germline V gene are SQVTM and ANQGSEA. This CDR3 has 12 amino acids. CDR3 in DNA: TGCAGCGTTGAAGGGGCGTCGGAGACCCAGTACTTC. Residues: CSVEGASETQYF.

This clone is labeled medium-sized (0.01 to 0.1%). This CDR3 is also generated by other DNA sequences in the sample. The chain combines TRBV6-5 with TRBJ1-2, with D uncertain. CDR1 and CDR2 (germline): MNHEY, SVGAGI. CDR3 size: 12 residues. With 6 bases removed from V and 0 bases from J, the gap between germline ends came to 5 bases. The CDR3 spells CASRDTNYGYTF. As DNA, the CDR3 is TGTGCCAGCAGGGATACTAACTATGGCTACACCTTC.

The chain has TRBV7-2 and TRBJ2-1; 12 nucleotides line up with TRBD2. This CDR3 contains 17 residues. J lost 1 base, V lost 1 base, and 2 bases had no gene match. The germline V gene encodes CDR1 SGHTA and CDR2 FQGNSA. CDR3 nucleotide sequence: TGTGCCAGCAGCTTAGTAGGGACTAGCGGGTCCTACAATGAGCAGTTCTTC. As protein: CASSLVGTSGSYNEQFF.

The V call is TRBV4-1, the J call TRBJ2-5; TRBD2 agrees at 15 bases. The ends lost 3 bases at V and 4 bases at J; junction bases unmatched: 9. CDR3 size: 18 residues. Per germline, CDR1 MGHRA and CDR2 YSYEKL. For the CDR3, the DNA is TGCGCCAGCAGCCAGTCTTCAGGGGGACTAGCGGGAGGAGAGACCCAGTACTTC. As protein: CASSQSSGGLAGGETQYF.

This clone was picked up many times. The genes are TRBV9 and TRBJ1-5; possibly TRBD1 for D (5 bases). The CDR3 covers 15 residues. Germline V gene lookup returns CDR1 SGDLS and CDR2 YYNGEE. Trimming took 4 bases from V and 1 from J, leaving 12 bases between them. In DNA form, the CDR3 reads TGTGCCAGCAGCCCGAGGGGTGGGAGCAATCAGCCCCAGCATTTT. This sequence encodes CASSPRGGSNQPQHF.

The V and J genes are TRBV30 and TRBJ2-5; unclear D gene. The CDR3 sequence is 12 residues long. Germline CDR1 and CDR2: GTSNPN and SVGIG (reference sequence). The V end was cut by 8 bases, the J end by 3 bases, with 13 bases between. The CDR3 DNA is TGTGCCCATATAGGGCTTAAAGAGACCCAGTACTTC. Protein: CAHIGLKETQYF.

The genes are TRBV7-2 and TRBJ2-2, with TRBD1 identical over 8 bases. Trimming cost V 7 bases and J 2 bases; bases outside gene matches: 6. Germline CDR1 is SGHTA and CDR2 is FQGNSA. There are 15 residues in the CDR3. CDR3 region: CASTVDRGNTGELFF. CDR3 bases: TGTGCCAGCACCGTAGACAGGGGCAACACCGGGGAGCTGTTTTTT.

The V gene is TRBV5-6, the J gene TRBJ2-3; D is uncertain. Germline V gene data show CDR1 as SGHDT and CDR2 as YYEEEE. The CDR3 loop spans 11 amino acids. Trimming removed 0 bases from V and 14 bases from J, with 10 bases in between. The CDR3 region has the DNA TGTGCCAGCAGCTTGGGAACGCGTTGGTATTTT. It translates to CASSLGTRWYF.

The chain carries TRBV4-1 and TRBJ1-4; D perhaps matches TRBD1 (6 bases). V gave up 0 bases and J gave up 7 bases, with 9 bases separating them. CDR1 MGHRA and CDR2 YSYEKL come from the germline V gene. The CDR3 contains 14 residues. Here the CDR3 reads CASSQDRGIEKLFF. CDR3 coding DNA: TGCGCCAGCAGCCAAGACAGGGGAATTGAAAAACTGTTTTTT.

In the case of this clone: One end of the junction fails to match germline, which may point to a read error. The chain joins TRBV30 to TRBJ2-1, with unresolved D. Germline CDR1 is GTSNPN and CDR2 is SVGIG (reference sequence). The length of the CDR3 is 13 residues. For the CDR3, the DNA is TGTGCCCGGAGCTTGGCCTCCTACAATGAGCAGTTCTTC. Its translation is CARSLASYNEQFF. The variable domain in full, with the rest retrieved from reference TRBV30 and TRBJ2-1, is SQTIHQWPATLVQPVGSPLSLECTVEGTSNPNLYWYRQAAGRGLQLLFYSVGIGQISSEVPQNLSASRPQDRQFILSSKKLLLSDSGFYLCARSLASYNEQFFGPGTRLTVL.

In this sample, this clone turned up a few times. CDR3 coding DNA: TGTGCCAGCAGCGCGCGACAGAGCTCCTACAATGAGCAGTTCTTC. The encoded protein is CASSARQSSYNEQFF. The rearrangement joins TRBV7-2 to TRBJ2-1; D possibly corresponds to TRBD1 (5 bases). The CDR3 loop spans 15 amino acids. With 5 bases removed from V and 0 bases from J, the gap between germline ends came to 11 bases. Germline assignment: CDR1 SGHTA and CDR2 FQGNSA.

Many counts were recorded for this clone. In the same sample, other DNA sequences code for this CDR3. This chain joins TRBV6-5 and TRBJ1-2, with D possibly being TRBD1 (5 bases). The germline V and J ends were trimmed by 6 bases and 0 bases, with 5 bases remaining between them. The CDR3 has 12 residues. The germline V gene encodes CDR1 MNHEY and CDR2 SVGAGI. CDR3 in amino acids: CASRDTNYGYTF. The CDR3, as DNA: TGTGCCAGCAGGGACACTAACTATGGCTACACCTTC.

The chain is built from TRBV5-1 and TRBJ2-5; TRBD1 agrees at 7 bases. This CDR3 is built from 14 residues. Per the germline V gene, CDR1 is SGHRS and CDR2 is YFSETQ. Trimming took 3 bases from V and 2 from J; bases not matched to a gene: 4. The CDR3 loop reads CASSSSQGQETQYF. The CDR3 DNA sequence: TGCGCCAGCAGCTCGTCACAGGGGCAAGAGACCCAGTACTTC.

The rearrangement joins TRBV6-5 to TRBJ1-1; a weak D match, TRBD1 (6 bases). Germline CDR1 MNHEY, CDR2 SVGAGI. Trimming stripped 2 bases from V and 0 bases from J, with 13 bases between. CDR3 length: 16 amino acids. The CDR3 DNA sequence: TGTGCCAGCAGTTACGGGAGGACAGCCTTGAACACTGAAGCTTTCTTT. This translates into CASSYGRTALNTEAFF.

This chain uses TRBV27 with TRBJ2-1; 12 positions agree with TRBD2. Germline CDR1 and CDR2: MNHEY and SMNVEV (reference sequence). The CDR3 covers 15 residues. The trim removed 5 bases at V and 8 bases at J, leaving 7 bases unmatched. For the CDR3, the DNA is TGTGCCAGCAGTACCAGACTAGCGGGAGAGGATGAGCAGTTCTTC. Residues: CASSTRLAGEDEQFF.

The V call is TRBV6-5, the J call TRBJ2-7, with TRBD1 matching over 8 bases. V lost 5 bases to trimming and J lost 1 base; unmatched junction nucleotides: 7. CDR1 MNHEY and CDR2 SVGAGI come from the germline V gene. This CDR3 contains 15 residues. In DNA form, the CDR3 reads TGTGCCAGCAGTCGACAGGGGAAGAGGTCCTACGAGCAGTACTTC. It codes for CASSRQGKRSYEQYF.

V is TRBV27 and J is TRBJ1-1; D is unclear. Looked up from germline, CDR1 is MNHEY and CDR2 is SMNVEV (reference sequence). Deletions cut 8 bases from V and 0 bases from J, with 16 bases between. The CDR3 totals 15 residues. CDR3 DNA sequence: TGTGCCAGCCGCTTTAAAGGACTGCTGAACACTGAAGCTTTCTTT. Protein: CASRFKGLLNTEAFF.

The chain employs TRBV9 and TRBJ2-1; perhaps TRBD2 as D (6 bases). Germline loops: CDR1 SGDLS, CDR2 YYNGEE. V shed 5 bases and J shed 9 bases, with 18 bases lying between them. The CDR3 extends over 14 amino acids. CDR3 residues: CASRRDSSVGEQFF. CDR3 in DNA: TGTGCCAGCAGGAGGGACTCCTCCGTTGGTGAGCAGTTCTTC.

For this clone: Different DNA sequences within this sample yield the same CDR3. The V and J genes are TRBV29-1 and TRBJ1-2; TRBD1 might be the D (5 bases). In germline, CDR1 is SQVTM, CDR2 ANQGSEA. Between the trimmed V and J ends, which lost 4 bases and 3 bases, there was a span of 9 bases. CDR3 length equals 12 residues. In DNA form, the CDR3 reads TGCAGCGTTGGGCGGGGGGACTATGGCTACACCTTC. The encoded protein is CSVGRGDYGYTF.

V gene TRBV18 combines with J gene TRBJ2-7; 12 bases agree with TRBD2. CDR1 and CDR2 from the germline V gene are KGHSH and LQKENI. The V and J ends lost 0 bases and 0 bases, in that order; junction bases with no gene match: 12. The CDR3 is 20 amino acids. This chain's CDR3 is CASSPPDAWETSGSSYEQYF. The CDR3 region has the DNA TGTGCCAGCTCACCACCTGATGCTTGGGAGACTAGCGGGAGCTCCTACGAGCAGTACTTC.

The chain employs TRBV5-5 and TRBJ1-3; no firm D call. Germline CDR1 reads SGHKS; CDR2 reads YYEKEE (reference sequence). Trimming took 0 bases from V and 0 from J, leaving 7 bases between them. The CDR3 loop spans 15 amino acids. In DNA form, the CDR3 reads TGTGCCAGCAGCTTGGACAGTGGCTCTGGAAACACCATATATTTT. This codes for CASSLDSGSGNTIYF.

This chain uses TRBV7-2 with TRBJ2-7; 11 nucleotides line up with TRBD2. V lost 5 bases to trimming and J lost 3 bases; unmatched junction nucleotides: 12. Germline V lookup: CDR1 SGHTA, CDR2 FQGNSA. There are 17 residues in the CDR3. The CDR3 is CASSPPTSGRARYEQYF. The CDR3 DNA reads as TGTGCCAGCAGCCCCCCCACTAGCGGGAGAGCTCGCTACGAGCAGTACTTC.

CDR3 residues: CASSGGLVSYNEQFF. The CDR3 DNA reads as TGTGCCAGCAGTGGGGGACTAGTTTCCTACAATGAGCAGTTCTTC. The chain carries TRBV2 and TRBJ2-1; 8 positions agree with TRBD2. The trim removed 4 bases at V and 1 base at J, leaving 3 bases unmatched. The germline gives CDR1 SNHLY, CDR2 FYNNEI. This CDR3 comprises 15 residues.

Only one count was recorded for this clone. The chain recombines TRBV19 with TRBJ2-2; D may be TRBD2 (6 bases). Per germline, CDR1 LNHDA and CDR2 SQIVND (reference sequence). CDR3 size: 16 residues. Between the trimmed V and J ends, which lost 6 bases and 6 bases, there was a span of 20 bases. CDR3 sequence reads: CASREGRGRGAGELFF. The CDR3 DNA reads TGTGCCAGTAGGGAAGGGCGGGGAAGAGGGGCCGGGGAGCTGTTTTTT.

The chain uses TRBV5-1 and TRBJ2-3; tentative D call: TRBD2 (5 bases). CDR3 length equals 13 residues. Germline CDR1 and CDR2: SGHRS and YFSETQ. Trimming cost V 6 bases and J 3 bases, with 11 bases left between them. The CDR3 DNA sequence: TGCGCCAGCACCCAACCGGGAACAGATACGCAGTATTTT. The encoded protein is CASTQPGTDTQYF.

The chain couples TRBV6-5 to TRBJ2-1, with TRBD2 matching 13 bases. J lost 3 bases, V lost 8 bases, and 4 bases had no gene match. The CDR3 sequence is 15 residues long. Germline loops: CDR1 MNHEY, CDR2 SVGAGI. CDR3 DNA: TGTGCCAGCTTTCGGACTAGCGGGAGCTACAATGAGCAGTTCTTC. This gives the protein CASFRTSGSYNEQFF.

Written as DNA, the CDR3 is TGTGCCTGGAAGCGGAAGGGAGAGAATGAGCAGTTCTTC. This gives the protein CAWKRKGENEQFF. This chain connects TRBV30 to TRBJ2-1; tentatively, D is TRBD2 (5 bases). Trimming took 4 bases from V and 7 from J, leaving 14 bases between them. This CDR3 has 13 amino acids. CDR1 is GTSNPN, CDR2 SVGIG, per germline (reference sequence).

The chain joins TRBV9 to TRBJ1-2, with a weak D call TRBD1 (6 bases). The CDR3 consists of 13 residues. V was pared by 2 bases and J by 3 bases, with 8 bases between. CDR1 is SGDLS and CDR2 is YYNGEE in the germline V gene. The CDR3 loop is CASSVDSDYGYTF. The CDR3 nucleotides read TGTGCCAGCAGCGTGGACAGCGACTATGGCTACACCTTC.

This clone was recorded only once. J is TRBJ1-2 and V is TRBV6-4, with 11 positions matching TRBD1. The CDR3 spans 14 residues. V was clipped by 5 bases and J by 2 bases; unmatched bases: 1. The germline gives CDR1 MRHNA, CDR2 SNTAGT. This chain's CDR3 is CASSRDRGNYGYTF. In DNA, the CDR3 is TGTGCCAGCAGTCGGGACAGGGGGAACTATGGCTACACCTTC.